The count of the clone carrying this TCR beta chain is one. Use of 60 Vbeta and 13 Jbeta primers characterized the PCR. Measured with immunoSEQ multiplex PCR; TCRdb has only the in-frame clones, and not every one. The repertoire includes some 130,000 clones, around three quarters of them detected once, and approximately 4.2% sits in the top ten. The data were obtained in a study of cytomegalovirus exposure and HLA in healthy donors. Trimming cost V 11 bases and J 1 base; bases outside gene matches: 7. The CDR3 length is 15 residues. Germline V gene lookup returns CDR1 MDHEN and CDR2 SYDVKM. The J gene is TRBJ2-2, the V gene TRBV28, with TRBD2 matching over 10 bases. Sequenced: PBMCs. The TCR sequence derives from a male donor in good health and CMV-seropositive. CDR3 in amino acids: CAGAAGGKNTGELFF. CDR3 in DNA: TGTGCCGGGGCAGCGGGGGGGAAGAACACCGGGGAGCTGTTTTTT.